This paragraph reports one T cell receptor beta chain. These data are taken from a study of shared clonotypes between healthy human individuals. This CDR3 has 14 residues. V shed 6 bases, J shed 4 bases, and the junction held 8 bases outside the gene matches. Germline V CDR1 and CDR2: SNHLY, FYNNEI. Clones were read by immunoSEQ multiplex PCR, and TCRdb kept only the in-frame ones, dropping some. The table records 2 million to 2.5 million clones, less than 95% of them present only once. The split of CD4+ cells yielded CD45RA+ naive and CD45RA-negative memory subsets. This sequence was found in a young man in good health. Some clones in this sample may be carry-over from other donors' samples. The sequenced material came from naive CD4+ T cells from PBMCs. Subset given: CD45RA+ positively selected. The chain carries TRBV2 and TRBJ1-2; 7 bases map to TRBD1. The CDR3 sequence is CASSPGQGVYGYTF. DNA of the CDR3: TGTGCCAGCAGCCCCGGGCAGGGGGTCTATGGCTACACCTTC.